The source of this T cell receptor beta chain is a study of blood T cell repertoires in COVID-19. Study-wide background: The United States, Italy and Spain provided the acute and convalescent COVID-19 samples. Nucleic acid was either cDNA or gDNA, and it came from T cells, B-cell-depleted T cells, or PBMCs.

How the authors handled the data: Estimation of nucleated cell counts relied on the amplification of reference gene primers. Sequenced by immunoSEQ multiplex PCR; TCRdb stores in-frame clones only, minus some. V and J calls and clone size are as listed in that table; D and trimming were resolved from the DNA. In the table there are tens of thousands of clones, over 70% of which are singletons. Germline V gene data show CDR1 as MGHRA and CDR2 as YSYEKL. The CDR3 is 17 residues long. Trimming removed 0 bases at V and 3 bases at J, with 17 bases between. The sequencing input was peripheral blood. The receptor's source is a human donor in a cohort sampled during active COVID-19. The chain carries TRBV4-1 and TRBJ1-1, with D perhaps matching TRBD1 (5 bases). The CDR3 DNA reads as TGCGCCAGCAGCCAAGATCAAAGTAGGGGAGGGCACACTGAAGCTTTCTTT. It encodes CASSQDQSRGGHTEAFF.